The clone carrying this T cell receptor beta chain appeared once. As yet, its antigen is unknown. This sample also contains other DNA sequences that code for the same CDR3. Donors showed nominal health when sampled, although they likely had unrecorded immune exposures. This entry comes from a study of cytomegalovirus exposure and HLA in healthy donors. Turning to the study itself: T cells numbering about 200 million yielded some 110 million unique TCR beta sequences in an earlier analysis. General study findings and limits: Later work showed greater clonal expansion in HLA-associated TCR beta chains than in equally common others.

Germline V CDR1 and CDR2: SGHRS, YFSETQ. V dropped 0 bases and J dropped 4; count of bases not matched to a gene: 4. This CDR3 is built from 16 residues. Vbeta (60) and Jbeta (13) primers were used in the PCR. Clones were sequenced by immunoSEQ multiplex PCR, and TCRdb holds only the in-frame ones, with some missing. The table lists under 120,000 clones, 74% of them singletons. The chain has TRBV5-1 and TRBJ2-5, with 12 bases aligning to TRBD2. The sample comprised PBMCs. This clonotype was sampled from a man aged 50-59 years in good health and CMV-seropositive. CDR3 in DNA: TGCGCCAGCAGCTTGGGACTAGCGGGGGTGGGAGAGACCCAGTACTTC. It is translated as CASSLGLAGVGETQYF.